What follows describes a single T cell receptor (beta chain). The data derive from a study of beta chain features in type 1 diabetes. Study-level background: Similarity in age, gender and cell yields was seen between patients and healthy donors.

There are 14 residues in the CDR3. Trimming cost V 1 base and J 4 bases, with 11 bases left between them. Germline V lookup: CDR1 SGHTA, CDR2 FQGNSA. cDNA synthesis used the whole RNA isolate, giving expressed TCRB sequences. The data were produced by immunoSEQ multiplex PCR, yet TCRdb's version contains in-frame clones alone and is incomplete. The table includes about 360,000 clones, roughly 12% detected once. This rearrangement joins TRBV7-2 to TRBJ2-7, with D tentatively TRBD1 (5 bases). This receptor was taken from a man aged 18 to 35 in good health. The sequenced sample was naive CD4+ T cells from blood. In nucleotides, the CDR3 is TGTGCCAGCAGCTTAGTAGGGGCGTCTTACGAGCAGTACTTC. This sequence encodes CASSLVGASYEQYF.